One and the same sample provided the 3 T cell receptor beta chains below, sequenced in a study of T cell responses to AZD1222 COVID-19 vaccine. Clones were read by immunoSEQ multiplex PCR, and TCRdb kept only the in-frame ones, dropping some. This table holds around 150,000 clones, approximately 94% found once. Sequenced here: peripheral blood, sampled 28 days after the second AZD1222 dose. The receptor set was obtained from an adult who received the AZD1222 COVID-19 vaccine.

CDR3 in DNA: TGCGCCAGCAGCTTAGGACTAGCGGGAGGAACTAGCACAGATACGCAGTATTTT. Its translation is CASSLGLAGGTSTDTQYF. The chain links TRBV5-1 to TRBJ2-3, with 14 bases lining up with TRBD2. This CDR3 region has 18 residues. V gave up 2 bases and J gave up 0 bases; unmatched junction bases: 5. Per the germline V gene, CDR1 is SGHRS and CDR2 is YFSETQ.

This chain joins TRBV4-3 and TRBJ1-5; no clear D gene. The V gene lost 0 bases and the J gene lost 3 bases, with 3 bases spanning the gap. The germline gives CDR1 LGHNA, CDR2 YSLEER. The CDR3 is made up of 13 amino acids. The CDR3 DNA reads as TGCGCCAGCAGCCAAGAGAACAATCAGCCCCAGCATTTT. This gives the protein CASSQENNQPQHF.

V is TRBV5-1 and J is TRBJ2-7; 7 positions match TRBD2. Germline CDR1 and CDR2: SGHRS and YFSETQ. Trimming cost V 3 bases and J 5 bases; bases outside gene matches: 14. The CDR3 consists of 16 residues. CDR3 in amino acids: CASSSGGWEKSDEQYF. The CDR3 nucleotides read TGCGCCAGCAGCTCCGGGGGGTGGGAAAAAAGCGACGAGCAGTACTTC.